A selection of T cell receptor beta chains follows, all from one sample in a study of CD8+ T cells in alopecia areata. The method was immunoSEQ multiplex PCR; TCRdb's version includes in-frame clones alone and lacks a portion of them. The table has 150,000 or so clones, about 71% seen once. The source was CD4+ T cells sorted from blood, collected at week 4, from a patient treated with tofacitinib. These receptors were obtained from a human donor with alopecia areata. Both conserved end residues are part of each CDR3. A D gene is named only where the DNA matches it firmly. Clone size is stated in some rows and not others, as once, few, many or a class when expanded.

V gene: TRBV11-2
D gene: TRBD1
J gene: TRBJ1-2
clone size: -
CDR3 DNA: TGTGCCAGCAGCCCTATCAGACAGGGCCTCCACTATGGCTACACCTTC
CDR3 protein: CASSPIRQGLHYGYTF

V gene: TRBV30
D gene: -
J gene: TRBJ2-7
clone size: -
CDR3 DNA: TGTGCCTGGAGTGTATTAGCAGGAGCCCGTTACGAGCAGTACTTC
CDR3 protein: CAWSVLAGARYEQYF

V gene: TRBV27
D gene: TRBD1
J gene: TRBJ2-3
clone size: few
CDR3 DNA: TGTGCCAGCAGCTTGGTGGACAGGGCTCAAGATACGCAGTATTTT
CDR3 protein: CASSLVDRAQDTQYF

V gene: TRBV7-9
D gene: -
J gene: TRBJ1-5
clone size: -
CDR3 DNA: TGTGCCAGCAGCTCACAGGGAGATCAGCCCCAGCATTTT
CDR3 protein: CASSSQGDQPQHF

V gene: TRBV4-3
D gene: TRBD2
J gene: TRBJ2-3
clone size: -
CDR3 DNA: TGCGCCAGCAGCCAAGGGGCGGGGGGGAGCACAGATACGCAGTATTTT
CDR3 protein: CASSQGAGGSTDTQYF

V gene: TRBV6-5
D gene: -
J gene: TRBJ1-1
clone size: -
CDR3 DNA: TGTGCCAGCAGTTCTCGGACTGGAGCTTTCTTT
CDR3 protein: CASSSRTGAFF

V gene: TRBV12-5
D gene: -
J gene: TRBJ2-7
clone size: -
CDR3 DNA: TGTGCTAGTGGTTTGTGGGAGAGGAACTACGAGCAGTACTTC
CDR3 protein: CASGLWERNYEQYF

V gene: TRBV30
D gene: -
J gene: TRBJ1-5
clone size: -
CDR3 DNA: TGTGCCTGGAGTAGGCCAGGGGGCAATCAGCCCCAGCATTTT
CDR3 protein: CAWSRPGGNQPQHF

V gene: TRBV4-2
D gene: -
J gene: TRBJ2-1
clone size: -
CDR3 DNA: TGTGCCAGCAGCCACCAGGGACTGCAGTTCTTC
CDR3 protein: CASSHQGLQFF

V gene: TRBV30
D gene: -
J gene: TRBJ2-3
clone size: -
CDR3 DNA: TGTGCCTGCGATGAGGGCACAGATACGCAGTATTTT
CDR3 protein: CACDEGTDTQYF

V gene: TRBV7-2
D gene: -
J gene: TRBJ1-2
clone size: medium-sized
CDR3 DNA: TGTGCCAGCAGCGGGCACAGGGTCGCTAACTATGGCTACACCTTC
CDR3 protein: CASSGHRVANYGYTF

V gene: TRBV29-1
D gene: -
J gene: TRBJ1-3
clone size: few
CDR3 DNA: TGCAGCGTTGAAGATCGGAGGGGAGGGAACACCATATATTTT
CDR3 protein: CSVEDRRGGNTIYF

V gene: TRBV2
D gene: -
J gene: TRBJ1-2
clone size: -
CDR3 DNA: TGTGCCAGCAGTGTAGGTCGACAGGCCTATGGCTACACCTTC
CDR3 protein: CASSVGRQAYGYTF

V gene: TRBV7-9
D gene: -
J gene: TRBJ2-3
clone size: -
CDR3 DNA: TGTGCCAGCAGCTGGACTAGCACAGATACGCAGTATTTT
CDR3 protein: CASSWTSTDTQYF

V gene: TRBV29-1
D gene: TRBD1
J gene: TRBJ2-5
clone size: -
CDR3 DNA: TGCAGCGCCACGGGACAGGGGGTAATCGAGACCCAGTACTTC
CDR3 protein: CSATGQGVIETQYF

V gene: TRBV7-9
D gene: TRBD2
J gene: TRBJ2-1
clone size: -
CDR3 DNA: TGTGCCAGCAGCTTAGAAGGAGTTGCGGGGGGGCGGTTCTTC
CDR3 protein: CASSLEGVAGGRFF

V gene: TRBV29-1
D gene: TRBD2
J gene: TRBJ2-3
clone size: few
CDR3 DNA: TGCAGCGTTGACCCAGCGGGGGCGGGGGATACGCAGTATTTT
CDR3 protein: CSVDPAGAGDTQYF

V gene: TRBV7-2
D gene: -
J gene: TRBJ2-7
clone size: few
CDR3 DNA: TGTGCCAGCAGCTTGGGGAACTCCTACGAGCAGTACTTC
CDR3 protein: CASSLGNSYEQYF

V gene: TRBV6-6
D gene: -
J gene: TRBJ2-7
clone size: -
CDR3 DNA: TGTGCCAGCAGTTACTCGGGACGGACCTACGAGCAGTACTTC
CDR3 protein: CASSYSGRTYEQYF

V gene: TRBV29-1
D gene: -
J gene: TRBJ2-1
clone size: few
CDR3 DNA: TGCAGCGTTGAGACAGACAGTTACAATGAGCAGTTCTTC
CDR3 protein: CSVETDSYNEQFF

V gene: TRBV19
D gene: -
J gene: TRBJ2-5
clone size: -
CDR3 DNA: TGTGCCAGTAGTAAGAACAGGGAAGAGACCCAGTACTTC
CDR3 protein: CASSKNREETQYF

V gene: TRBV15
D gene: -
J gene: TRBJ2-2
clone size: -
CDR3 DNA: TGTGCCACCAGCAGGTCCCGTGGGATCAGGGAGCTGTTTTTT
CDR3 protein: CATSRSRGIRELFF

V gene: TRBV29-1
D gene: -
J gene: TRBJ2-6
clone size: -
CDR3 DNA: TGCAGCGTTGAAGAGAAACAGGGTCTAGCTGGGGCCAACGTCCTGACTTTC
CDR3 protein: CSVEEKQGLAGANVLTF

V gene: TRBV29-1
D gene: -
J gene: TRBJ2-7
clone size: -
CDR3 DNA: TGCAGCGTTGAAGTAGGTGGGGGTGTGGGCGAGCAGTACTTC
CDR3 protein: CSVEVGGGVGEQYF